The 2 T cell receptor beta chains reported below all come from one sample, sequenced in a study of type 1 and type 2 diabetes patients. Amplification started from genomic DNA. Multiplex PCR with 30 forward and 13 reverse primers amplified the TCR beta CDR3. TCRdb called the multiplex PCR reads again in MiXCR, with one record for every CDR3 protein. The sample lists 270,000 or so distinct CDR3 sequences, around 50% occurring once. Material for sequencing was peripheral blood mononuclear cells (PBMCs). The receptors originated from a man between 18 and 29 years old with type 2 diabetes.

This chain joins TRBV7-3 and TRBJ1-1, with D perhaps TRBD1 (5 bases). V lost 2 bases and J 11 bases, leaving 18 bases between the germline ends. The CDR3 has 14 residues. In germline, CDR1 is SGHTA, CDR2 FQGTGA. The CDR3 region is CASSLPLDSEAAFF. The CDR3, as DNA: TGTGCCAGCAGCTTACCCCTCGACAGTGAGGCTGCTTTCTTT.

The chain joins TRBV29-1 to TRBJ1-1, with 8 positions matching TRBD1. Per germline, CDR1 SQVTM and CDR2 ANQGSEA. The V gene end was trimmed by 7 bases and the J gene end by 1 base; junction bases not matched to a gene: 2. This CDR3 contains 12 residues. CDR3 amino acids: CSDGQGNTEAFF. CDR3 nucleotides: TGCAGCGATGGACAGGGGAACACTGAAGCTTTCTTT.